This T cell receptor beta chain appears in the sequencing data of a study of blood T cell repertoires in COVID-19. Study at large: T cells, B-cell-depleted T cells, or PBMCs supplied cDNA or gDNA.

Germline V gene lookup returns CDR1 MGHRA and CDR2 YSYEKL. Germline trimming cut 6 bases from V and 3 bases from J; bases unmatched to any gene: 16. The CDR3 is 17 amino acids. Original methodology: Nucleated cell number was recorded as an estimate derived from reference gene primer amplification. The protocol was immunoSEQ multiplex PCR, while the TCRdb copy is restricted to in-frame clones and leaves out a portion. The V and J calls and clone size are taken from that table; D and trimming were inferred from the DNA. The data show about 350,000 clones, about 90% seen once. This sequence originates from a woman aged 18-29 years who had recovered from COVID-19. The rearrangement links TRBV4-1 to TRBJ2-7; 8 bases agree with TRBD1. The material sequenced was peripheral blood. DNA for the CDR3: TGCGCCAGCAGAGTGGACAGGGCTTCCTGTTGCCACTACGAGCAGTACGTC. Protein product: CASRVDRASCCHYEQYV.